This T cell receptor beta chain was identified in a study of CD8 T cells in ankylosing spondylitis. Study-wide results and limits: A motif of eight highly homologous TCR beta variants was seen as apparently characteristic of ankylosing spondylitis blood. Some of these motif variants have turned up before, in reports on reactive arthritis synovial fluid and blood.

From germline, CDR1 is SEHNR and CDR2 FQNEAQ (reference sequence). This CDR3 is 14 amino acids long. V lost 5 bases to trimming and J lost 4 bases; unmatched junction nucleotides: 4. This clonotype was seen only a few times. The antigen remains unidentified. TCRdb reanalysed the 5' RACE reads using MiXCR and keeps one entry per CDR3 protein. The sample lists 400,000 or so distinct CDR3 sequences, roughly 27% occurring once. The chain joins TRBV7-9 to TRBJ1-1; 10 bases map to TRBD1. Material for sequencing was blood, either unsorted or a sorted T cell fraction (not recorded which). The clonotype comes from a male donor with ankylosing spondylitis. The CDR3 here is CASSRRDRGTEAFF. The CDR3 DNA sequence: TGTGCCAGCAGCCGGCGGGACAGGGGCACTGAAGCTTTCTTT.